Below, 23 T cell receptor beta chains from the same sample are listed, as sequenced in a study of cytomegalovirus exposure and HLA in healthy donors. TCRdb's table, derived via immunoSEQ multiplex PCR, lists solely in-frame clones and lacks some. There are 150,000 to 180,000 clones in the sample; around 88% occur only once, and around 22% lies in the top ten. Material for sequencing was PBMCs. These receptors came from a man in his late teens or twenties in good health and CMV-seropositive.

This chain joins TRBV7-9 and TRBJ1-5; D call uncertain. Trimming removed 1 base at V and 5 bases at J, with 6 bases between. Germline V gene lookup returns CDR1 SEHNR and CDR2 FQNEAQ (reference sequence). CDR3 size: 13 residues. Here the CDR3 reads CASSLDSYQPQHF. DNA for the CDR3: TGTGCCAGCAGCTTAGACAGTTATCAGCCCCAGCATTTT.

This sequence joins TRBV2 and TRBJ2-2, with D possibly being TRBD1 (5 bases). This CDR3 is 15 amino acids long. The germline V gene encodes CDR1 SNHLY and CDR2 FYNNEI. Deletions cut 1 base from V and 0 bases from J, with 6 bases between. CDR3 sequence (DNA): TGTGCCAGCAGTGAAGGGGGCGCGAACACCGGGGAGCTGTTTTTT. Translation gives CASSEGGANTGELFF.

The chain joins TRBV2 to TRBJ2-3; D may be TRBD2 (6 bases). Trimming shortened V by 7 bases and J by 4 bases, and 15 bases separated the two germline ends. The CDR3 has 14 residues. Germline CDR1 reads SNHLY; CDR2 reads FYNNEI. For the CDR3, the DNA is TGTGCCAGCACGGAATCTAGCGTCGCAGATACGCAGTATTTT. Its translation is CASTESSVADTQYF.

V gene TRBV19 combines with J gene TRBJ2-7, with D perhaps matching TRBD1 (6 bases). Trimming shortened V by 3 bases and J by 5 bases, and 17 bases separated the two germline ends. The CDR3 extends over 15 amino acids. Germline assignment: CDR1 LNHDA and CDR2 SQIVND (reference sequence). CDR3 sequence (DNA): TGTGCCAGTAGTATCGGACGAGACAGGCCTGACGAGCAGTACTTC. Protein sequence: CASSIGRDRPDEQYF. The complete variable domain, with remaining parts taken from reference TRBV19 and TRBJ2-7, reads DGGITQSPKYLFRKEGQNVTLSCEQNLNHDAMYWYRQDPGQGLRLIYYSQIVNDFQKGDIAEGYSVSREKKESFPLTVTSAQKNPTAFYLCASSIGRDRPDEQYFGPGTRLTVT.

This chain connects TRBV10-2 to TRBJ2-7; 9 bases align to TRBD2. The germline gives CDR1 WSHSY, CDR2 SAAADI. CDR3 length: 15 amino acids. V dropped 2 bases and J dropped 2; count of bases not matched to a gene: 4. The CDR3 region is CASSELRLAAYEQYF. The CDR3 coding sequence is TGCGCCAGCAGTGAGCTCAGACTAGCGGCCTACGAGCAGTACTTC.

Only one count was recorded for this clone. The V call is TRBV2, the J call TRBJ2-1; the match to TRBD2 covers 9 bases. CDR3 size: 12 residues. J gave up 9 bases and V 6 bases, and 3 bases lay outside the gene matches. The germline gives CDR1 SNHLY, CDR2 FYNNEI. The chain's CDR3 is CASRLSGGEQFF. In DNA, the CDR3 is TGTGCCAGCAGGCTTAGCGGGGGTGAGCAGTTCTTC.

J is TRBJ1-4 and V is TRBV7-9, with 10 bases fitting TRBD1. Germline assignment: CDR1 SEHNR and CDR2 FQNEAQ (reference sequence). This CDR3 region has 14 residues. V trimming: 4 bases; J trimming: 7 bases; junction bases outside the gene matches: 3. The CDR3 region has the DNA TGTGCCAGCAGCTACCGGGACAGGGGTGAAAAACTGTTTTTT. This translates into CASSYRDRGEKLFF.

This chain joins TRBV11-3 and TRBJ2-1; 10 bases fit TRBD2. The CDR3 loop spans 16 amino acids. V lost 0 bases, J lost 9 bases, and 8 bases stayed unmatched. Germline CDR1 is SGHNT and CDR2 is YENEEA. The CDR3 DNA reads TGTGCCAGCAGCTTAGACTATAGCGGGGGGAGAATTGAGCAGTTCTTC. Residues: CASSLDYSGGRIEQFF.

This clone was counted only a few times. V is TRBV7-9 and J is TRBJ1-2, with D uncertain. The CDR3 contains 15 residues. V lost 1 base to trimming and J lost 8 bases, with 17 bases between them. Looked up from germline, CDR1 is SEHNR and CDR2 is FQNEAQ (reference sequence). CDR3 sequence (DNA): TGTGCCAGCAGCTTAGGAGGGAATGCCCGGCGGGGCTACACCTTC. Protein sequence: CASSLGGNARRGYTF.

The CDR3 region is CASSTGTGTDTQYF. CDR3 in DNA: TGTGCCAGCAGTACCGGGACAGGCACAGATACGCAGTATTTT. The V gene is TRBV5-6, the J gene TRBJ2-3; 7 nucleotides align to TRBD1. V trimming: 5 bases; J trimming: 1 base; junction bases outside the gene matches: 4. The CDR3 has 14 amino acids. Germline CDR1 and CDR2: SGHDT and YYEEEE. Using reference TRBV5-6 and TRBJ2-3 for the parts outside the CDR3, the full variable domain is DAGVTQSPTHLIKTRGQQVTLRCSPKSGHDTVSWYQQALGQGPQFIFQYYEEEERQRGNFPDRFSGHQFPNYSSELNVNALLLGDSALYLCASSTGTGTDTQYFGPGTRLTVL.

This rearrangement joins TRBV7-3 to TRBJ1-1; 7 bases match TRBD1. V gave up 5 bases and J gave up 0 bases; unmatched junction bases: 3. This CDR3 has 14 amino acids. The germline gives CDR1 SGHTA, CDR2 FQGTGA. The CDR3 is CASSEGQMNTEAFF. The CDR3 DNA sequence: TGTGCCAGCAGCGAGGGACAGATGAACACTGAAGCTTTCTTT.

The genes are TRBV6-5 and TRBJ2-7, with 11 bases identical to TRBD1. The CDR3 runs to 16 residues. From germline, CDR1 is MNHEY and CDR2 SVGAGI. J gave up 3 bases and V 4 bases, and 8 bases lay outside the gene matches. The CDR3 here is CASSSPTGTGGYEQYF. The CDR3 DNA reads TGTGCCAGCAGTTCCCCCACCGGGACAGGGGGCTACGAGCAGTACTTC.

The V and J genes are TRBV30 and TRBJ2-7; 8 nucleotides line up with TRBD1. After removal of 2 bases from V and 1 base from J, the junction contained 7 bases not matched to a gene. The germline V gene encodes CDR1 GTSNPN and CDR2 SVGIG (reference sequence). The CDR3 loop spans 15 amino acids. The CDR3 spells CAWSPPRGRSYEQYF. In DNA, the CDR3 is TGTGCCTGGAGTCCCCCCAGGGGGCGGTCCTACGAGCAGTACTTC.

The J gene is TRBJ1-3, the V gene TRBV9, with D perhaps TRBD1 (5 bases). V was shortened by 2 bases and J by 0 bases, with 18 bases between the two germline ends. Germline loops: CDR1 SGDLS, CDR2 YYNGEE. The CDR3 sequence is 18 residues long. In DNA form, the CDR3 reads TGTGCCAGCAGCGTGGGGCCAGACGTCTCCCTCTCTGGAAACACCATATATTTT. Amino acid sequence: CASSVGPDVSLSGNTIYF.

This chain joins TRBV6-5 and TRBJ2-7; weak D call: TRBD1 (6 bases). The CDR3 length is 14 residues. From germline, CDR1 is MNHEY and CDR2 SVGAGI. Trimming took off 6 bases at V and 2 bases at J, with 14 bases between the two ends. For the CDR3, the DNA is TGTGCCAGCAGACCAGGGACATTTACCTACGAGCAGTACTTC. Translation: CASRPGTFTYEQYF.

This rearrangement joins TRBV27 to TRBJ2-1; 7 nucleotides line up with TRBD2. The CDR3 extends over 14 amino acids. With 3 bases clipped from V and 7 bases from J, the junction kept 6 bases outside the gene matches. CDR1 is MNHEY and CDR2 is SMNVEV in the germline V gene (reference sequence). The CDR3 is CASSFRRESNEQFF. The DNA for the CDR3 is TGTGCCAGCAGTTTCCGGCGGGAGAGTAATGAGCAGTTCTTC.

The CDR3 protein is CASSLAGREGSYNEQFF. DNA of the CDR3: TGCGCCAGCAGCTTGGCCGGGCGGGAGGGCTCCTACAATGAGCAGTTCTTC. The genes are TRBV5-1 and TRBJ2-1, with 9 bases fitting TRBD2. Germline V lookup: CDR1 SGHRS, CDR2 YFSETQ. Trimming at V came to 0 bases and at J to 0 bases, leaving 4 bases not matched to a gene. CDR3 length equals 17 residues.

This sequence joins TRBV6-5 and TRBJ1-6, with 12 positions matching TRBD1. The V gene end was trimmed by 6 bases and the J gene end by 8 bases; junction bases not matched to a gene: 5. Germline CDR1 is MNHEY and CDR2 is SVGAGI. This CDR3 region has 15 residues. The CDR3 DNA follows: TGTGCCAGCAGCTACGGGACAGGGGGCGATTCACCCCTCCACTTT. Its protein product is CASSYGTGGDSPLHF.

This rearrangement joins TRBV7-6 to TRBJ1-4; TRBD1 agrees at 7 bases. The CDR3 extends over 17 amino acids. V lost 3 bases to trimming and J lost 3 bases; unmatched junction nucleotides: 10. The germline gives CDR1 SGHVS, CDR2 FNYEAQ. CDR3 DNA: TGTGCCAGCAGCTTCCGAGGGACAGAAGCCTCTAATGAAAAACTGTTTTTT. This translates into CASSFRGTEASNEKLFF.

The J gene is TRBJ2-1, the V gene TRBV19; 9 bases align to TRBD2. This CDR3 spans 16 amino acids. Germline V CDR1 and CDR2: LNHDA, SQIVND (reference sequence). Germline trimming cut 7 bases from V and 9 bases from J; bases unmatched to any gene: 16. CDR3 protein: CASNPRGAGGVSEQFF. As DNA, the CDR3 is TGTGCCAGTAACCCTAGAGGAGCGGGAGGAGTAAGTGAGCAGTTCTTC.

This clone was observed a single time. With only one base between it and a far larger clone, this is likely a read error. J is TRBJ2-3 and V is TRBV5-6; D perhaps matches TRBD2 (5 bases). The germline gives CDR1 SGHDT, CDR2 YYEEEE. V lost 0 bases to trimming and J lost 3 bases, with 5 bases between them. CDR3 length equals 13 residues. Here the CDR3 reads CASSLGGTDTQYF. CDR3 bases: TGTGCCAGCAGCTTGGGAGGGACAGATACGCAGTATTTT.

J is TRBJ1-1 and V is TRBV7-3, with D possibly being TRBD1 (6 bases). Germline V CDR1 and CDR2: SGHTA, FQGTGA. Deletions cut 3 bases from V and 8 bases from J, with 10 bases between. The CDR3 runs 12 residues. The CDR3 bases are TGTGCCAGCAGCTTGGGGGCCGGAGAAGCTTTCTTT. Protein: CASSLGAGEAFF.

The genes are TRBV5-4 and TRBJ1-3; 10 bases line up with TRBD1. This CDR3 region has 14 residues. Germline CDR1 and CDR2: SGHNT and YYREEE (reference sequence). V lost 4 bases and J lost 6; bases outside the gene matches: 4. The CDR3 coding sequence is TGTGCCAGCAGCCCCGGGACAGGGGCAAACACCATATATTTT. It yields the protein CASSPGTGANTIYF.